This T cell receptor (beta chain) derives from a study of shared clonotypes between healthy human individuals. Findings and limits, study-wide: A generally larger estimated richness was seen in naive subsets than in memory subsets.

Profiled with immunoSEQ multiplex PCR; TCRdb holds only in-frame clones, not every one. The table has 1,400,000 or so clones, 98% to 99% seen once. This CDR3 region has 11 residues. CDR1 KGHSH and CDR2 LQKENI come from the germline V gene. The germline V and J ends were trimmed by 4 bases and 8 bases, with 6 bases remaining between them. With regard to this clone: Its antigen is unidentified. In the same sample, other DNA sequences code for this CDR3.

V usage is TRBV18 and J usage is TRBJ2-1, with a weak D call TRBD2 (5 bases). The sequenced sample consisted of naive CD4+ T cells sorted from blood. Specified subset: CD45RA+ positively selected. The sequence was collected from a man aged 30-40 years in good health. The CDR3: CASSQRDEQFF. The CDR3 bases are TGTGCCAGCTCACAGAGGGATGAGCAGTTCTTC. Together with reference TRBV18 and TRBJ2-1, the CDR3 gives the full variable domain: NAGVMQNPRHLVRRRGQEARLRCSPMKGHSHVYWYRQLPEEGLKFMVYLQKENIIDESGMPKERFSAEFPKEGPSILRIQQVVRGDSAAYFCASSQRDEQFFGPGTRLTVL.